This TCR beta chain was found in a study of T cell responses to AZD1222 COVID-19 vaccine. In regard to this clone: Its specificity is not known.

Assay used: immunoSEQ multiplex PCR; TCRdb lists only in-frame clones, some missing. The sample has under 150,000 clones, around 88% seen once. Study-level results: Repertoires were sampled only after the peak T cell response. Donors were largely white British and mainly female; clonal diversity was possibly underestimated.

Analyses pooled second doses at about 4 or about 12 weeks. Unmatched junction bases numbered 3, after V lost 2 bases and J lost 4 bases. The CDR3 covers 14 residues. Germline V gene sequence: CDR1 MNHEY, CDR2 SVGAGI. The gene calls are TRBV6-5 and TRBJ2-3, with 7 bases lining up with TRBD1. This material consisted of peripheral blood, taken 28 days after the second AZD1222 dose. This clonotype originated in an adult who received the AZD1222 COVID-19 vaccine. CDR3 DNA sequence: TGTGCCAGCAGTTACGACAGGGTAGCAGATACGCAGTATTTT. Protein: CASSYDRVADTQYF.